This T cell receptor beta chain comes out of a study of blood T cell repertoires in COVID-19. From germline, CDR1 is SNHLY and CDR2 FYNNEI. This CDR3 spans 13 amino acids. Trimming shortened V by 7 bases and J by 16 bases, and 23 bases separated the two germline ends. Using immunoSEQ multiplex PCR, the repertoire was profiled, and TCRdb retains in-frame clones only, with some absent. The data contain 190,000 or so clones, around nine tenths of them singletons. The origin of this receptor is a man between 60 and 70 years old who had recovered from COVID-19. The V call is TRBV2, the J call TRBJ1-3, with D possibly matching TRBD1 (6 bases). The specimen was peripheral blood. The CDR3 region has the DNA TGTGCCAGCACCCCGGGACACATGAACCTCGTTTATTTT. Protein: CASTPGHMNLVYF.